Detailed here is one T cell receptor beta chain. This sample stems from a study of monozygotic twins with inflammatory bowel disease. TCRdb re-called the 5' RACE reads and catalogs CDR3 proteins one per entry, DNA excluded. Its clone listing holds approximately 100,000 distinct CDR3 sequences. From germline, CDR1 is DFQATT and CDR2 SNEGSKA (reference sequence). The CDR3 contains 13 residues. The chain uses TRBV20-1 and TRBJ2-3. The sequenced material came from blood. The clonotype originates from a human donor with ulcerative colitis or Crohn's disease, or a healthy co-twin of an affected twin (not recorded which). The CDR3 sequence is CSARESEKDTQYF.